These 22 T cell receptor beta chains share one sample of origin, sequenced in a study of identical twins. A single record per CDR3 protein comes from TCRdb applying MiXCR to the 5' RACE reads. The data show hundreds of thousands of distinct CDR3 sequences, with around 6% seen just once and around 2% held by the top ten. The sequenced sample was naive T cells sorted from blood. These receptors were collected from a man in his late teens or twenties in good health.

The V and J genes are TRBV11-2 and TRBJ2-1; D is ambiguous. V lost 1 base, J lost 5 bases, and 18 bases lay in between. This CDR3 has 17 amino acids. Looked up from germline, CDR1 is SGHAT and CDR2 is FQNNGV. CDR3 nucleotides: TGTGCCAGCAGCTTAGGGCGCGACGGAACTGGCGACAATGAGCAGTTCTTC. Translating gives CASSLGRDGTGDNEQFF.

This clonotype was counted a few times. This chain connects TRBV12-3 or TRBV12-4 to TRBJ1-2; 7 bases agree with TRBD1. The CDR3 sequence is 16 residues long. Trimming took 6 bases from V and 4 from J; bases not matched to a gene: 14. CDR3 protein: CASRPAAGGKLYGYTF. The CDR3 DNA reads TGTGCCAGCAGGCCGGCCGCAGGGGGGAAACTCTATGGCTACACCTTC.

There are many counts of this clonotype. V and J are TRBV5-1 and TRBJ2-1; TRBD2 matches at 12 bases. V was clipped by 3 bases and J by 7 bases; unmatched bases: 8. CDR1 is SGHRS and CDR2 is YFSETQ in the germline V gene. The CDR3 is made up of 16 amino acids. CDR3 coding DNA: TGCGCCAGCAGCTCGGCGACTAGCGGGAGATTAAATGAGCAGTTCTTC. This encodes CASSSATSGRLNEQFF.

This sequence joins TRBV19 and TRBJ2-3, with D unresolved. This CDR3 is built from 14 residues. V was clipped by 1 base and J by 2 bases, with 7 bases between them. CDR1 is LNHDA, CDR2 SQIVND, per germline (reference sequence). The CDR3 sequence is CASSIVGSTDTQYF. Written as DNA, the CDR3 is TGTGCCAGTAGTATAGTGGGATCCACAGATACGCAGTATTTT.

In this sample, this clonotype turned up many times. The chain uses TRBV12-3 or TRBV12-4 and TRBJ2-3; the D is unclear. The ends were cut back, 2 bases at V and 5 bases at J, with 8 bases in the middle. The CDR3 extends over 13 amino acids. The CDR3 DNA sequence: TGTGCCAGCAGTTTACTAGTGCAAGATACGCAGTATTTT. It codes for CASSLLVQDTQYF.

This clonotype has at least ten counts. The V gene is TRBV12-3 or TRBV12-4, the J gene TRBJ2-1; D is uncertain. This CDR3 spans 14 amino acids. Deletions cut 6 bases from V and 7 bases from J, with 16 bases between. For the CDR3, the DNA is TGTGCCAGCAGCCTCATCCTGGTGTCGAATGAGCAGTTCTTC. This sequence encodes CASSLILVSNEQFF.

This clonotype was found a few times. The V and J genes are TRBV7-9 and TRBJ1-1; D is undetermined. In germline, CDR1 is SEHNR, CDR2 FQNEAQ (reference sequence). The V gene lost 4 bases and the J gene lost 6 bases, with 9 bases spanning the gap. The CDR3 has 12 residues. CDR3 amino acids: CASSSLRAEAFF. CDR3 nucleotides: TGTGCCAGCAGCTCATTGCGGGCTGAAGCTTTCTTT.

CDR3 DNA sequence: TGTGCCAGCTCACCTGGGGCTTCCAATGAGCAGTTCTTC. This encodes CASSPGASNEQFF. The chain combines TRBV18 with TRBJ2-1, with D tentatively TRBD1 (5 bases). Germline CDR1 reads KGHSH; CDR2 reads LQKENI. The V and J ends lost 3 bases and 6 bases respectively, with 9 bases between them. The CDR3 sequence is 13 residues long.

This clonotype occurred many times. This sequence joins TRBV28 and TRBJ1-5; TRBD1 matches 7 bases. The V and J ends lost 4 bases and 6 bases, in that order; junction bases with no gene match: 9. Germline V gene lookup returns CDR1 MDHEN and CDR2 SYDVKM. The CDR3 is 15 amino acids. The CDR3 sequence: CASSSALGGSQPQHF. Here the CDR3 DNA reads TGTGCCAGCAGTTCCGCCTTAGGGGGCTCTCAGCCCCAGCATTTT.

The table lists this clonotype with many counts. The chain carries TRBV12-3 or TRBV12-4 and TRBJ2-3, with unresolved D. V gave up 3 bases and J gave up 2 bases, with 9 bases separating them. The CDR3 contains 14 residues. Here the CDR3 DNA reads TGTGCCAGCAGTTTCCGAGGAACCACAGATACGCAGTATTTT. Translated: CASSFRGTTDTQYF.

The chain joins TRBV7-9 to TRBJ1-1; D is undetermined. Germline V gene sequence: CDR1 SEHNR, CDR2 FQNEAQ (reference sequence). Trimming pared 3 bases from V and 9 bases from J, leaving 5 bases between. The CDR3 runs 10 residues. For the CDR3, the DNA is TGTGCCAGCAGCTTCGCTAAAGCTTTCTTT. Encoded protein: CASSFAKAFF. Drawing the rest from reference TRBV7-9 and TRBJ1-1, the complete variable domain is DTGVSQNPRHKITKRGQNVTFRCDPISEHNRLYWYRQTLGQGPEFLTYFQNEAQLEKSRLLSDRFSAERPKGSFSTLEIQRTEQGDSAMYLCASSFAKAFFGQGTRLTVV.

There are many counts of this clonotype. The chain has TRBV10-3 and TRBJ2-3; D is unclear. The CDR3 loop spans 13 amino acids. The V end was cut by 4 bases, the J end by 5 bases, with 10 bases between. Germline CDR1 ENHRY, CDR2 SYGVKD. The CDR3 region is CAISVPDLDTQYF. The CDR3 bases are TGTGCCATCAGTGTTCCGGATCTAGATACGCAGTATTTT.

This clonotype was picked up many times. This sequence joins TRBV20-1 and TRBJ2-1; D is ambiguous. The CDR3 is 12 residues long. The V end lost 4 bases, the J end lost 10 bases, and 14 bases lay between the germline ends. The germline V gene has CDR1 DFQATT and CDR2 SNEGSKA (reference sequence). Written as DNA, the CDR3 is TGCAGTGCTAAAAACGATGCCAAGGAGCAGTTCTTC. Its translation: CSAKNDAKEQFF.

At least ten counts were recorded for this clonotype. The chain couples TRBV5-1 to TRBJ2-2; tentatively, D is TRBD2 (6 bases). V was cut by 5 bases and J by 1 base, with 12 bases left in between. The germline gives CDR1 SGHRS, CDR2 YFSETQ. The CDR3 is 15 residues long. The DNA for the CDR3 is TGCGCCAGCAGTGTGCGGCGGGAGAACACCGGGGAGCTGTTTTTT. Its protein product is CASSVRRENTGELFF.

This clonotype was counted ten times or more. The V call is TRBV5-1, the J call TRBJ1-5; D unclear. From germline, CDR1 is SGHRS and CDR2 YFSETQ. The CDR3 runs to 15 residues. Deletions cut 3 bases from V and 1 base from J, with 11 bases between. The CDR3 DNA is TGCGCCAGCAGCTCGAAGGGTACCAGCAATCAGCCCCAGCATTTT. Encoded protein: CASSSKGTSNQPQHF.

The rearrangement links TRBV6-2 or TRBV6-3 to TRBJ2-5, with TRBD2 identical over 8 bases. The CDR3 covers 15 residues. The junction had 9 bases not matched to a gene; V was cut back by 4 bases and J by 5 bases. CDR1 MNHEY and CDR2 SVGEGT come from the germline V gene. The CDR3 nucleotides are TGTGCCAGCAGTTCTGTGAGCGGGAGCGGGGAGACCCAGTACTTC. It codes for CASSSVSGSGETQYF.

This clonotype was observed many times. The rearrangement joins TRBV7-9 to TRBJ2-3; 8 bases agree with TRBD2. Germline CDR1 and CDR2: SEHNR and FQNEAQ (reference sequence). CDR3 length: 16 residues. With 4 bases clipped from V and 3 bases from J, the junction kept 9 bases outside the gene matches. The chain's CDR3 is CASSSLAGRGTDTQYF. In DNA, the CDR3 is TGTGCCAGCAGCTCTTTAGCGGGAAGGGGTACAGATACGCAGTATTTT.

There are many counts of this clonotype. This rearrangement joins TRBV5-6 to TRBJ2-1; 8 bases match TRBD2. Germline trimming cut 2 bases from V and 8 bases from J; bases unmatched to any gene: 18. The CDR3 is 18 residues long. The germline V gene encodes CDR1 SGHDT and CDR2 YYEEEE. The CDR3 nucleotides are TGTGCCAGCAGCTTCACCACGAAACGGGAGGGCCGCGGTTATGAGCAGTTCTTC. Amino acids: CASSFTTKREGRGYEQFF.

This clonotype was counted ten times or more. The chain has TRBV25-1 and TRBJ2-7; D is uncertain. The CDR3 runs 12 residues. Germline V gives CDR1 MGHDK, CDR2 SYGVNS. V lost 4 bases and J 3 bases, leaving 7 bases between the germline ends. CDR3 sequence: CASSGRDYEQYF. DNA of the CDR3: TGTGCCAGCAGTGGCCGCGACTACGAGCAGTACTTC.

This clonotype occurred many times. The CDR3 nucleotides read TGCAGTGCTCAACCAACTAGCGGGGGGTACCAAGAGACCCAGTACTTC. Amino acids: CSAQPTSGGYQETQYF. This chain joins TRBV20-1 and TRBJ2-5; 12 bases match TRBD2. The germline CDR1 and CDR2 sequences are DFQATT and SNEGSKA (reference sequence). CDR3 length: 16 amino acids. Trimming cost V 5 bases and J 0 bases; bases outside gene matches: 7.

There are many counts of this clonotype. J is TRBJ1-2 and V is TRBV6-5; D gene unclear. The CDR3 contains 15 residues. Germline V gene data show CDR1 as MNHEY and CDR2 as SVGAGI. V lost 0 bases, J lost 7 bases, and 15 bases lay in between. This CDR3 reads CASSYSLVGRTGYTF. The CDR3 nucleotides are TGTGCCAGCAGTTACTCCCTCGTAGGGAGGACTGGCTACACCTTC.

The chain uses TRBV6-2 or TRBV6-3 and TRBJ2-2; D is undetermined. Trimming took off 2 bases at V and 2 bases at J, with 9 bases between the two ends. The CDR3 has 15 amino acids. The germline gives CDR1 MNHEY, CDR2 SVGEGT. Here the CDR3 reads CASSYVMPNTGELFF. As DNA, the CDR3 is TGTGCCAGCAGTTACGTTATGCCTAACACCGGGGAGCTGTTTTTT.